This TCR beta chain originates from a study of read filtering for tumor transcriptome and immune sequencing. Study summary: Patients were around 17 male and some 13 female, mean age 65.9 years, range roughly 45 to 85.

Unmatched junction bases numbered 9, after V lost 1 base and J lost 5 bases. Germline-derived CDR1 and CDR2 are MGHRA and YSYEKL. The CDR3 runs to 16 residues. At least ten counts were recorded for this clonotype. Molecular barcoded adaptors covering alpha/delta and beta/gamma chains were used on roughly 400 ng RNA. Each CDR3 protein gets one entry after TCRdb re-called the reads with MiXCR. Seen here are 12,000 to 15,000 distinct CDR3 sequences, roughly 22% observed once, and the top ten hold 80%. The TCR comes from a donor aged 40 or over with multiple myeloma. Sample: a population of CD138-negative cells sorted from bone marrow. V gene TRBV4-1 combines with J gene TRBJ1-1; 8 bases map to TRBD1. CDR3 sequence: CASSQGRGRDRTEAFF. The CDR3 coding sequence is TGCGCCAGCAGCCAAGGCAGGGGGCGAGATCGGACTGAAGCTTTCTTT.